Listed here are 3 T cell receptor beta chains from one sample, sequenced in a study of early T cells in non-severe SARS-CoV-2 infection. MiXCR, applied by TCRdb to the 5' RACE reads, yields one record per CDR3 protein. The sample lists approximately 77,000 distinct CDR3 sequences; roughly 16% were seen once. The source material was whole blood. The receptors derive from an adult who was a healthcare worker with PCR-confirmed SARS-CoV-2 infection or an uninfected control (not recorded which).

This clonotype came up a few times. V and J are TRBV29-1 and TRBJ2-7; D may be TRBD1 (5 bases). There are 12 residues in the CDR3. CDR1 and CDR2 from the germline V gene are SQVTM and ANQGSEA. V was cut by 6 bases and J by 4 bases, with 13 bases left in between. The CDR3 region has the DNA TGCAGCGTCCTGGACACTCCGTACGAGCAGTACTTC. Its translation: CSVLDTPYEQYF.

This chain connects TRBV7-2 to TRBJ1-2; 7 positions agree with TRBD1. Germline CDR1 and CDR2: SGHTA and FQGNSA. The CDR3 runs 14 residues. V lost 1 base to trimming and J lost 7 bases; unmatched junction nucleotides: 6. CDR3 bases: TGTGCCAGCAGCTTAGTTCGACAGGGTATTGGCTACACCTTC. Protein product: CASSLVRQGIGYTF.

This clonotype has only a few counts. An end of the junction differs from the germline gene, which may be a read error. CDR3 DNA: TGTGCCAGCAGTTATATGCAGGGAAGGGTCACCGAGGAGCTGTTTTTT. It yields the protein CASSYMQGRVTEELFF. V and J are TRBV6-2 or TRBV6-3 and TRBJ2-2; D is perhaps TRBD1 (5 bases). This CDR3 comprises 16 residues. The germline gives CDR1 MNHEY, CDR2 SVGEGT.